This TCR beta chain stems from a study of cytomegalovirus exposure and HLA in healthy donors listed by TCRdb under 2017. In terms of the full investigation: According to a later analysis, the 120 or so validation repertoires were produced on the same platform as the roughly 600 repertoires of the first cohort. The study aimed to test whether cataloging public T cell receptors could reveal signatures of past pathogen exposure. Along with the roughly 610-subject first cohort, a separate validation cohort of 120 different subjects was used. The study combined high-throughput TCR immunosequencing, statistical association of individual TCRs with disease status, and machine learning to predict cytomegalovirus infection status. General conclusions and limits of the study: The authors suggested that the approach could potentially be extended to other disease states and immunological phenotypes. The classifier was reported to diagnose cytomegalovirus status with high specificity and sensitivity in both the original cohort and the validation cohort. Most TCR sequences were seen in very few donors, while some public TCRs were found in many individuals. A later analysis found that TCRs clustered in the first cohort also tended to co-occur in the 100 to 150 validation repertoires, with 94% of cluster scores above 0. In the study, around 160 TCR beta chains were listed as associated with cytomegalovirus. A later analysis had no HLA typing for the validation cohort, so co-occurrence there was scored across all 110 or so repertoires. In vitro tests confirmed that three of the cytomegalovirus-associated TCR beta chains recognize cytomegalovirus antigens.

About this clone: Its antigen remains undetermined. Per-base quality was not reported, and no clone a single base away is much larger than it.

Libraries came from the immunoSEQ multiplex PCR assay. The original methods were these. A statistical classification framework was developed to diagnose cytomegalovirus status using the catalog of TCR beta chain sequences. Drawn from immuneACCESS, this table holds only the in-frame rearrangements with V and J called that TCRdb kept. Clones are partly lost; checked studies trace under half to an unresolved V gene and leave the rest unexplained. V, J and clone size reflect that table, while D and trimming were determined from the DNA. This sample is represented by 200,000 or so clones; roughly 84% of them were singletons. Around an eighth of the sample is taken by the ten largest. The CDR3 numbers 14 residues from cysteine through phenylalanine. CDR3 DNA only is kept here, 42 bases in frame from base 1. V was cut back by 0 bases and J by 1 base, leaving a gap of 5 bases between them. For CDR1 and CDR2, the germline V gene (reference sequence) lists SGHKS and YYEKEE.

The donors belonged to the validation cohort of under 150 subjects, which was separate from the roughly 670-subject first cohort. Sequencing input: PBMCs. The clonotype was recovered from a woman aged 25 to 39 in good health and CMV-seropositive. Here the chain combines TRBV5-5 and TRBJ1-5, with the D gene uncertain. The nucleotide sequence reads TGTGCCAGCAGCTTGGCAGGAAGCAATCAGCCCCAGCATTTT. This yields the protein CASSLAGSNQPQHF.